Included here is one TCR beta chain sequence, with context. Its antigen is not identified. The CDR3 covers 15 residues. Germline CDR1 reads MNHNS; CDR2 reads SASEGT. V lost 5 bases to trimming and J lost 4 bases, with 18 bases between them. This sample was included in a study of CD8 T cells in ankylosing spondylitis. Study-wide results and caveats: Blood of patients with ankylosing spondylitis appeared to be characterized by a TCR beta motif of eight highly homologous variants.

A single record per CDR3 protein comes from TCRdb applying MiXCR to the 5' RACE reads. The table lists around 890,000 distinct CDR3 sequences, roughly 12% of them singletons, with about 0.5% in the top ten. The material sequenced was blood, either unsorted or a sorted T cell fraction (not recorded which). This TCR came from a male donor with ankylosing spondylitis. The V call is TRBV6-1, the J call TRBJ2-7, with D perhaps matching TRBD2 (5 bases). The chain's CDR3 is CASSRPTSRSYEQYF. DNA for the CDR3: TGTGCCAGCAGTCGACCTACTAGTAGGTCGTACGAGCAGTACTTC.